This is a list of T cell receptor beta chains from one sample in a study of blood T cells in healthy people across ages. In TCRdb, the 5' RACE reads were re-called with MiXCR into one record per CDR3 protein. The table lists roughly 1,000,000 distinct CDR3 sequences, 25% of them singletons. These data are also associated with another study on T cells of mothers and their children.

What was sequenced was blood. The receptor set was obtained from a girl aged 2 to 9 in good health. The CDR3 runs from the conserved cysteine through the conserved F or W. The order of the fields is J gene, D gene, clone size, V gene, CDR3 DNA, CDR3 protein. The D gene is left open where the match is weak. Clone size is given for some rows only: seen once, a few or many times, or a class if the clone is expanded.

TRBJ2-2 . few TRBV27 TGTGCCAGCAGTACGGCGCCGGACGCGCGGGCCGGGGAGCTGTTTTTT CASSTAPDARAGELFF
TRBJ1-1 TRBD1 once TRBV5-1 TGCGCCAGCAGCGTAATACAGGGGGGCACTGAAGCTTTCTTT CASSVIQGGTEAFF
TRBJ1-1 . few TRBV12-3/TRBV12-4 TGTGCCAGCAGTTTGGGAGTCCCCATGAACACTGAAGCTTTCTTT CASSLGVPMNTEAFF
TRBJ1-5 . few TRBV3-1 TGTGCCAGCAGCCAAGAGGGCCGGAGCGTACATTTT CASSQEGRSVHF
TRBJ2-7 TRBD2 . TRBV20-1 TGCAGTGCTCCCCTGAGCGGGGGTTTCTACGAGCAGTACTTC CSAPLSGGFYEQYF
TRBJ1-2 . few TRBV28 TGTGCCAGCAGCTTTATGTGGGGGGTTAAGTCTGGCTACACCTTC CASSFMWGVKSGYTF
TRBJ2-1 . many TRBV6-2/TRBV6-3 TGTGCCAGCAGCTCCTCCAATGAGCAGTTCTTC CASSSSNEQFF
TRBJ1-3 TRBD1 . TRBV20-1 TGCAGTGCTAGAGCGGTTGAGACAGGGAAAAACACCATATATTTT CSARAVETGKNTIYF
TRBJ1-1 TRBD1 few TRBV5-1 TGCGCCAGCAGGGACAGGCCAAGGGAAGCTTTCTTT CASRDRPREAFF
TRBJ2-4 TRBD2 few TRBV12-3/TRBV12-4 TGTGCCAGCATCCCCACCGGGGGGAGCGGGGGGAACATTCAGTACTTC CASIPTGGSGGNIQYF
TRBJ2-1 TRBD2 few TRBV12-3/TRBV12-4 TGTGCCAGCAGTTTCTTGCTAGCGGGGGGGCCGGGTAATGAGCAGTTCTTC CASSFLLAGGPGNEQFF
TRBJ2-1 TRBD2 . TRBV2 TGTGCCAGCAAGGTTGCGGCTAGCGGTATCTATGAGCAGTTCTTC CASKVAASGIYEQFF
TRBJ2-3 . . TRBV6-5 TGTGCCAGCAGTTACTCGGTTGTAGGTTTGGCGGATACGCAGTATTTT CASSYSVVGLADTQYF
TRBJ1-1 . few TRBV6-5 TGTGCCAGCAGTTACTCGACGGGCAGCTCCAAAGCTTTCTTT CASSYSTGSSKAFF
TRBJ1-5 . few TRBV10-3 TGTGCCATCAGTCGGGAAGCTAATCAGCCCCAGCATTTT CAISREANQPQHF
TRBJ2-7 TRBD2 . TRBV3-1 TGTGCCAGCAGCCAAGTCAGTTCTTTTCTAGCGGGACTCTACGAGCAGTACTTC CASSQVSSFLAGLYEQYF
TRBJ2-2 TRBD1 few TRBV11-2 TGTGCCAGCAGCTGGGGACAGGGAGGCACCGGGGAGCTGTTTTTT CASSWGQGGTGELFF
TRBJ1-5 . few TRBV6-2/TRBV6-3 TGTGCCAGCAGTTACTCAATGGCTTATATTCGTCAGCCCCAGCATTTT CASSYSMAYIRQPQHF
TRBJ2-2 . few TRBV4-1 TGCGCCAGCAGAGCGGGACAGGCCACCGGGGAGCTGTTTTTT CASRAGQATGELFF
TRBJ2-1 . . TRBV29-1 TGCAGCATTGATAATGGGGTCCGATACAATGAGCAGTTCTTC CSIDNGVRYNEQFF
TRBJ2-1 . . TRBV4-1 TGCGCCAGCAGCCAAGTCCAGGGGACCAAGTTCTTC CASSQVQGTKFF
TRBJ2-5 TRBD2 . TRBV20-1 TGCAGTGCTAGAGCCGGGACTAGCGGGACCCAAGAGACCCAGTACTTC CSARAGTSGTQETQYF
TRBJ2-1 TRBD1 once TRBV12-3/TRBV12-4 TGTGCCAGCAGTTCAATCCTCGGACAGGGGGATCACAATGAGCAGTTCTTC CASSSILGQGDHNEQFF
TRBJ2-5 TRBD2 few TRBV9 TGTGCCAGCAGCCCAAAGACTAGCGGGGGAAGGTACCAAGAGACCCAGTACTTC CASSPKTSGGRYQETQYF
TRBJ1-1 TRBD1 . TRBV6-2/TRBV6-3 TGTGCCAGCAGTTTTCTTACAGGGGACGCTGAAGCTTTCTTT CASSFLTGDAEAFF
TRBJ1-1 . . TRBV12-3/TRBV12-4 TGTGCCAGCAGTTTCCGACGGGTTGCAGCTTTCTTT CASSFRRVAAFF
TRBJ1-5 . few TRBV6-2/TRBV6-3 TGTGCCAGCAGACCGTCTCAGGGTAGGATCGATCAGCCCCAGCATTTT CASRPSQGRIDQPQHF
TRBJ2-3 . . TRBV29-1 TGCAGCGTTGGACAGGTAGTGCCCACAGATACGCAGTATTTT CSVGQVVPTDTQYF
TRBJ1-1 . . TRBV13 TGTGCCAGCAGCTCAAACATTAACACTGAAGCTTTCTTT CASSSNINTEAFF
TRBJ2-5 TRBD2 few TRBV11-3 TGTGCCAGCAGCCCTAGCGGGGGGGAACAAGAGACCCAGTACTTC CASSPSGGEQETQYF
TRBJ2-2 . once TRBV7-9 TGTGCCAGCAGGGAAGAGGGTGCCGGGGAGCTGTTTTTT CASREEGAGELFF
TRBJ1-4 . . TRBV10-3 TGTGCCATCAGACAGGGTTTACGGGAAAAACTGTTTTTT CAIRQGLREKLFF
TRBJ2-1 . few TRBV29-1 TGCAGCGTTCGACGTGGCTGGCAATCCTACAATGAGCAGTTCTTC CSVRRGWQSYNEQFF
TRBJ2-3 TRBD2 . TRBV7-9 TGTGCCAGCAGCTGGGGGGGAGGCCCAGATACGCAGTATTTT CASSWGGGPDTQYF
TRBJ2-7 . . TRBV29-1 TGCAGCGCAGCCCCAGAGGGTGCCTGGGGCGAGCAGTACTTC CSAAPEGAWGEQYF
TRBJ1-2 TRBD1 . TRBV7-9 TGTGCCAGCAGCCGCATACAGGGGGTCTATGGCTACACCTTC CASSRIQGVYGYTF
TRBJ1-1 . few TRBV29-1 TGCAGCGTTGGAGGGAAGAACACTGAAGCTTTCTTT CSVGGKNTEAFF
TRBJ1-2 . . TRBV9 TGTGCCAGCAGCCTCCAAAGAGAGGCATATGGCTACACCTTC CASSLQREAYGYTF
TRBJ1-3 . . TRBV7-2 TGTGCCAGCAGCGTACTCGGGGGAGCTCGGACTGGAAACACCATATATTTT CASSVLGGARTGNTIYF
TRBJ2-6 TRBD1 few TRBV29-1 TGCAGCGTTCGGGACAGGGGATCTTCTGAGGCCAACGTCCTGACTTTC CSVRDRGSSEANVLTF
TRBJ1-1 TRBD1 . TRBV7-9 TGTGCCAGCAGCTTTGACAGGGCCGGGGGCTTTGAAGCTTTCTTT CASSFDRAGGFEAFF
TRBJ1-1 . few TRBV12-3/TRBV12-4 TGTGCCAGCAGTTCTCCCCTGCCAGGCATGAACACTGAAGCTTTCTTT CASSSPLPGMNTEAFF
TRBJ2-1 TRBD2 . TRBV4-3 TGCGCCAGCAGCCAAGAGACTAGCGGGGGAGCAAATGAGCAGTTCTTC CASSQETSGGANEQFF
TRBJ1-3 . . TRBV20-1 TGCAGTGCTAGTGTGCAGGGGCCCGGAAACACCATATATTTT CSASVQGPGNTIYF
TRBJ1-5 . . TRBV29-1 TGCAGCGTTGGTGTTAGCAATCAGCCCCAGCATTTT CSVGVSNQPQHF
TRBJ2-3 . . TRBV20-1 TGCAGTGCCTGGGGGGGCGCAGATACGCAGTATTTT CSAWGGADTQYF
TRBJ1-2 . few TRBV6-4 TGTGCCAGCAGGAGAGGGACGGACTATGGCTACACCTTC CASRRGTDYGYTF
TRBJ1-2 . . TRBV7-2 TGTGCCAGCAGTACTGGTTGGGGGACCCAGGGCTACACCTTC CASSTGWGTQGYTF
TRBJ1-4 . few TRBV3-1 TGTGCCAGCAGCCAGTTTTCGATCGGGGGAGGAAAACTGTTTTTT CASSQFSIGGGKLFF
TRBJ2-3 . few TRBV4-1 TGCGCCAGCAGCCAAGATACGTATACGCAGTATTTT CASSQDTYTQYF